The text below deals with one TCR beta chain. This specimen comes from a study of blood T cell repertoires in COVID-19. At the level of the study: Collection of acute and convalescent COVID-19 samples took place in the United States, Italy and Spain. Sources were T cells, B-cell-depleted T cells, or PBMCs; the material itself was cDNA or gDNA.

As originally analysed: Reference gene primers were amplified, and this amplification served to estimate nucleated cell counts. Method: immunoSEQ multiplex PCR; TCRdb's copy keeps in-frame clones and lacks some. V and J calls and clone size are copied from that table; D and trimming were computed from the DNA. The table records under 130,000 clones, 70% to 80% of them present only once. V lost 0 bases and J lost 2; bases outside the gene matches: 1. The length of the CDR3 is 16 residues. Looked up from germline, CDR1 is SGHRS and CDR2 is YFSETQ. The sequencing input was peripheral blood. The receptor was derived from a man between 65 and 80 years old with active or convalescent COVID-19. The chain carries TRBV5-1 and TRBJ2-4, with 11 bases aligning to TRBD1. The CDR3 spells CASSLGTGGTKNIQYF. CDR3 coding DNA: TGCGCCAGCAGCTTGGGGACAGGGGGCACCAAAAACATTCAGTACTTC. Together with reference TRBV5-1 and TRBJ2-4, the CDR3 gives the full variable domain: KAGVTQTPRYLIKTRGQQVTLSCSPISGHRSVSWYQQTPGQGLQFLFEYFSETQRNKGNFPGRFSGRQFSNSRSEMNVSTLELGDSALYLCASSLGTGGTKNIQYFGAGTRLSVL.